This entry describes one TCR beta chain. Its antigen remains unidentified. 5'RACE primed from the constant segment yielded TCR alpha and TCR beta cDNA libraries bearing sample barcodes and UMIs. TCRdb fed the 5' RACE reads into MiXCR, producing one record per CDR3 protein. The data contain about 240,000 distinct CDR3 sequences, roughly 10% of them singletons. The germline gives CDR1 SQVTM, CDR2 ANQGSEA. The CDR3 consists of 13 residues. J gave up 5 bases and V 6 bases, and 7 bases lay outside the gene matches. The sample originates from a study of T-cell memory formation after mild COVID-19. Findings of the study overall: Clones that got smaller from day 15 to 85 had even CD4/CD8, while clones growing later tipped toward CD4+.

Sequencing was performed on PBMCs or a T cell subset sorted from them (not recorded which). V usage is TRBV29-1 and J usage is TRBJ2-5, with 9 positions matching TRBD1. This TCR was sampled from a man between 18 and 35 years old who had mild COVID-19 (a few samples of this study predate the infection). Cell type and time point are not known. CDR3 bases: TGCAGCGTGGTTACAGGGGGCGGCGAGACCCAGTACTTC. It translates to CSVVTGGGETQYF.